This paragraph reports one T cell receptor (beta chain). Source study methods: From reference gene primer amplification, estimates of nucleated cell counts were derived. Method: immunoSEQ multiplex PCR; TCRdb's copy keeps in-frame clones and lacks some. V, J and clone size reflect that table, while D and trimming were determined from the DNA. The repertoire holds tens of thousands of clones, about 88% seen once, with 4.5% to 6% in the top ten. These data are taken from a study of blood T cell repertoires in COVID-19. At the level of the study: Sources were T cells, B-cell-depleted T cells, or PBMCs; the material itself was cDNA or gDNA.

The germline V gene encodes CDR1 SGHTS and CDR2 YDEGEE. With 1 base clipped from V and 3 bases from J, the junction kept 9 bases outside the gene matches. This CDR3 spans 16 amino acids. Sequenced input: peripheral blood. This sequence joins TRBV5-8 and TRBJ1-1; the match to TRBD1 covers 7 bases. The receptor's source is a man in his sixties with active COVID-19. The CDR3, as DNA: TGTGCCAGCAGCTTGCTGACAGGGATGGGATACACTGAAGCTTTCTTT. As protein: CASSLLTGMGYTEAFF.